This record looks at one TCR beta chain sequence and its context. The antigen remains undetermined. This specimen comes from a study of cytomegalovirus exposure and HLA in healthy donors. Overall study findings and caveats: Upon later analysis, TCR association rates were observed to vary by HLA locus, being highest for DRB1 and lowest for HLA-C. It was around 160 TCR beta chains that were listed as cytomegalovirus-associated. Productive rates of about 87% or about 30% were seen for most TCR beta V segments in an earlier analysis. Fewer N-insertions than the roughly 670-donor mean were reportedly shown by an Asian-associated ancestry cluster in a later analysis.

PCR amplification relied on 60 Vbeta primers (plus 13 Jbeta primers). This table comes from immunoSEQ multiplex PCR, and its TCRdb copy is limited to in-frame clones, with some not included. The sample consists of nearly 65,000 clones, almost 75% of them appearing once. This CDR3 has 16 amino acids. Germline V gene lookup returns CDR1 SGHNT and CDR2 YENEEA. V gave up 0 bases and J gave up 0 bases, with 9 bases separating them. This clonotype was sampled from a man over 45 in good health and CMV-seronegative. Specimen: PBMCs. This chain links TRBV11-3 with TRBJ2-1; possible D gene TRBD2, 6 bases. CDR3 in amino acids: CASSLDVGGSYNEQFF. CDR3 sequence (DNA): TGTGCCAGCAGCTTAGATGTGGGAGGCTCCTACAATGAGCAGTTCTTC.